One and the same sample provided the 13 T cell receptor beta chains below, sequenced in a study of cytomegalovirus exposure and HLA in healthy donors. 60 Vbeta and 13 Jbeta primers were used in PCR. Only in-frame clones appear in the TCRdb table, and some are missing; sequencing was by immunoSEQ multiplex PCR. The top ten clones hold about 2.3% of a sample with about 170,000 clones, 65% to 90% of them seen once. The source material was PBMCs. The source is a male donor in good health and CMV-seronegative.

This sequence joins TRBV6-6 and TRBJ1-5; D unresolved. Germline CDR1 reads MNHNY; CDR2 reads SVGAGI (reference sequence). The CDR3 runs 13 residues. Trimming stripped 6 bases from V and 6 bases from J, with 12 bases between. The CDR3 sequence: CASRQLYSQPQHF. In DNA, the CDR3 is TGTGCCAGCAGGCAGTTGTACAGTCAGCCCCAGCATTTT.

This chain joins TRBV7-2 and TRBJ2-7, with 9 bases matching TRBD1. The V segment lost 3 bases and the J segment 6 bases; nucleotides outside the gene matches: 6. CDR3 length: 14 amino acids. CDR1 is SGHTA and CDR2 is FQGNSA in the germline V gene. CDR3 nucleotide sequence: TGTGCCAGCAGCTTGAGCGGGACAGGGATCGAGCAGTACTTC. Encoded protein: CASSLSGTGIEQYF.

The CDR3 region has the DNA TGCAGCGTCCAACCTCCGACTAGTTCAGAGACCCAGTACTTC. Protein product: CSVQPPTSSETQYF. The rearrangement uses TRBV29-1 and TRBJ2-5, with D perhaps TRBD2 (6 bases). Trimming took off 6 bases at V and 4 bases at J, with 18 bases between the two ends. The V gene's germline CDR1 is SQVTM and CDR2 ANQGSEA. This CDR3 spans 14 amino acids.

The chain couples TRBV30 to TRBJ1-1; the D gene is possibly TRBD1 (6 bases). Germline V gene data show CDR1 as GTSNPN and CDR2 as SVGIG (reference sequence). Trimming stripped 3 bases from V and 3 bases from J, with 8 bases between. The CDR3 contains 12 residues. The chain's CDR3 is CAWSRGHTEAFF. CDR3 sequence (DNA): TGTGCCTGGAGCAGGGGACACACTGAAGCTTTCTTT.

The V call is TRBV4-3, the J call TRBJ2-2; D not certain. V lost 3 bases, J lost 5 bases, and 19 bases lay in between. Germline V gene data show CDR1 as LGHNA and CDR2 as YSLEER. CDR3 length: 17 amino acids. The CDR3 here is CASSHPSMGVGTGELFF. The CDR3 bases are TGCGCCAGCAGCCACCCCTCCATGGGCGTTGGGACCGGGGAGCTGTTTTTT.

This rearrangement joins TRBV4-2 to TRBJ2-1; 12 bases line up with TRBD2. The junction had 10 bases not matched to a gene; V was cut back by 3 bases and J by 7 bases. The CDR3 extends over 17 amino acids. From germline, CDR1 is LGHNA and CDR2 YNFKEQ. The CDR3 DNA follows: TGTGCCAGCAGCCAGGACACTAGCGGGGGGCCGGGGAATGAGCAGTTCTTC. It specifies CASSQDTSGGPGNEQFF.

The chain has TRBV15 and TRBJ1-4; no definite D call. V was shortened by 5 bases and J by 4 bases, with 11 bases between the two germline ends. This CDR3 has 14 residues. The germline V gene has CDR1 LNHNV and CDR2 YYDKDF (reference sequence). The CDR3 bases are TGTGCCACCAGCTCCTTCACTAGTAATGAAAAACTGTTTTTT. Protein sequence: CATSSFTSNEKLFF.

The chain uses TRBV19 and TRBJ2-5, with D perhaps TRBD1 (6 bases). The end of the DNA is better explained by TRBJ2-7, so the J call may be wrong. The CDR3 has 15 amino acids. Germline V gives CDR1 LNHDA, CDR2 SQIVND (reference sequence). The CDR3 spells CASSIGPGAAYEQYF. In DNA, the CDR3 is TGTGCCAGTAGTATAGGGCCAGGGGCCGCCTACGAGCAGTACTTC.

V is TRBV11-1 and J is TRBJ2-1; perhaps TRBD2 as D (7 bases). This CDR3 region has 19 residues. Germline-derived CDR1 and CDR2 are SGHAT and FQDESV (reference sequence). Trimming cost V 3 bases and J 2 bases, with 23 bases left between them. The CDR3, as DNA: TGTGCCAGCAGCTTCCCCCGCGGGGGCGGGGGCCCTACCTACAATGAGCAGTTCTTC. Translating gives CASSFPRGGGGPTYNEQFF.

V gene TRBV11-3 combines with J gene TRBJ2-3, with 13 bases that match TRBD2. CDR3 length: 17 residues. Looked up from germline, CDR1 is SGHNT and CDR2 is YENEEA. The ends lost 5 bases at V and 3 bases at J; junction bases unmatched: 8. CDR3 bases: TGTGCCAGCAGCGCGCGGGAGACTAGCGGGGGGACAGATACGCAGTATTTT. The encoded protein is CASSARETSGGTDTQYF.

The rearrangement links TRBV6-6 to TRBJ2-5; no reliable D call. The germline V gene has CDR1 MNHNY and CDR2 SVGAGI (reference sequence). Trimming cost V 2 bases and J 7 bases, with 11 bases left between them. The CDR3 consists of 13 residues. The CDR3 reads CASSYNVGGTQYF. CDR3 bases: TGTGCCAGCAGTTACAACGTCGGCGGGACCCAGTACTTC.

This chain links TRBV7-9 with TRBJ2-1; the D gene is possibly TRBD1 (5 bases). The CDR3 consists of 15 residues. CDR1 is SEHNR and CDR2 is FQNEAQ in the germline V gene (reference sequence). Trimming cost V 4 bases and J 0 bases, with 10 bases left between them. The CDR3 sequence is CASSSQGSSYNEQFF. For the CDR3, the DNA is TGTGCCAGCAGCTCCCAGGGTAGCTCCTACAATGAGCAGTTCTTC.

This chain connects TRBV19 to TRBJ2-3, with 7 bases identical to TRBD2. Per the germline V gene, CDR1 is LNHDA and CDR2 is SQIVND (reference sequence). This CDR3 comprises 12 residues. V gave up 8 bases and J gave up 6 bases; unmatched junction bases: 5. The CDR3 sequence: CASGLGVDTQYF. The CDR3 bases are TGTGCCAGTGGACTAGGGGTTGATACGCAGTATTTT.